This T cell receptor (beta chain) was documented in a study of vaccination effects on CD4 cells after COVID-19. Expansion with viral peptide pools was applied to antigen-specific CD4+ T cells by the ViraFEST assay prior to sequencing. CD4+ T cell isolation took place after about nine days of culture. In the vaccine recipients, nucleocapsid antibodies were negative and there was no prior SARS-CoV-2 infection. This clone was detected only a few times. Its antigen is not identified. Trimming cost V 7 bases and J 3 bases; bases outside gene matches: 3. Germline V gives CDR1 WNHNN, CDR2 SYGVQD (reference sequence). The CDR3 is made up of 14 amino acids. Method: immunoSEQ multiplex PCR; TCRdb's copy keeps in-frame clones and lacks some. The sample has some 68,000 clones, approximately 72% seen once.

The material sequenced was CD4+ T cells from PBMCs cultured with HCoV-OC43 spike peptides, taken before COVID-19 vaccination. Subset defined: HCoV-OC43 spike overlapping peptide pool stimulation. This receptor was taken from a human donor who received a COVID-19 vaccine. The chain combines TRBV10-1 with TRBJ1-4, with 9 bases fitting TRBD1. CDR3 in amino acids: CASTGDRANEKLFF. CDR3 nucleotides: TGCGCCAGCACCGGGGACAGGGCTAATGAAAAACTGTTTTTT.